A selection of T cell receptor beta chains follows, all from one sample in a study of T cell responses to AZD1222 COVID-19 vaccine. The protocol was immunoSEQ multiplex PCR, while the TCRdb copy is restricted to in-frame clones and leaves out a portion. The table shows 150,000 or so clones, with approximately 90% occurring only once. The input for sequencing was peripheral blood, taken on day 0 of AZD1222 vaccination. Every receptor here comes from an adult in good health. CDR3s include the opening cysteine and the closing phenylalanine or tryptophan. The D gene is left open where the match is weak. Expanded clones get a size class; other rows say once, few or many, or leave the size out.

j_gene	abundance	d_gene	v_gene	len	CDR3aa	CDR3nt
TRBJ2-7	.	.	TRBV4-2	15	CASSQEGQRLYEQYF	TGTGCCAGCAGCCAAGAGGGGCAGAGACTTTACGAGCAGTACTTC
TRBJ1-5	.	TRBD1	TRBV2	14	CASSETDRAQPQHF	TGTGCCAGCAGTGAAACCGACAGGGCCCAGCCCCAGCATTTT
TRBJ1-2	.	.	TRBV7-2	14	CASLPGPTNYGYTF	TGTGCCAGCTTGCCAGGCCCGACTAACTATGGCTACACCTTC
TRBJ2-5	.	.	TRBV6-5	12	CASRLSRETQYF	TGTGCCAGCAGACTATCTCGGGAGACCCAGTACTTC
TRBJ1-5	.	.	TRBV29-1	13	CSVTGGWGQPQHF	TGCAGCGTGACGGGAGGTTGGGGTCAGCCCCAGCATTTT
TRBJ2-3	.	.	TRBV19	13	CASSPGNTDTQYF	TGTGCCAGTAGTCCAGGAAACACAGATACGCAGTATTTT
TRBJ2-7	.	.	TRBV4-3	13	CASSQDGGGEQYF	TGCGCCAGCAGCCAAGACGGAGGAGGCGAGCAGTACTTC
TRBJ1-5	.	.	TRBV20-1	9	CSAGTPQHF	TGCAGTGCTGGGACTCCCCAGCATTTT
TRBJ1-6	.	.	TRBV2	15	CASFPLVERNSPLHF	TGTGCCAGCTTCCCTTTGGTGGAGAGAAATTCACCCCTCCACTTT
TRBJ1-2	.	TRBD1	TRBV23-1	16	CASSLRTGNINYGYTF	TGCGCCAGCAGTCTTCGGACAGGTAACATAAACTATGGCTACACCTTC
TRBJ1-2	.	.	TRBV7-2	14	CASSKHWEVGGYTF	TGTGCCAGCAGCAAACATTGGGAAGTGGGCGGCTACACCTTC
TRBJ1-1	.	TRBD1	TRBV7-6	15	CASSLRGQANTEAFF	TGTGCCAGCAGCCTACGAGGACAGGCGAACACTGAAGCTTTCTTT
TRBJ2-3	.	.	TRBV5-4	14	CASSLYRDTNTQYF	TGTGCCAGCAGCTTGTACCGGGACACAAATACGCAGTATTTT
TRBJ2-5	.	.	TRBV7-2	13	CASSKRALETQYF	TGTGCCAGCAGCAAGCGGGCTCTAGAGACCCAGTACTTC
TRBJ1-4	once	.	TRBV30	13	CAWSVADGEKLFF	TGTGCCTGGAGTGTGGCAGATGGAGAAAAACTGTTTTTT
TRBJ1-1	.	.	TRBV9	15	CASSPEDTLNTEAFF	TGTGCCAGCAGCCCAGAGGACACGTTGAACACTGAAGCTTTCTTT
TRBJ1-4	.	TRBD1	TRBV12-3/TRBV12-4	13	CASSLASGTVFVF	TGTGCCAGCAGTTTAGCTTCCGGGACAGTATTCGTTTTT
TRBJ2-7	.	.	TRBV12-3/TRBV12-4	13	CASSGRTPYEQYF	TGTGCCAGCAGCGGACGGACTCCCTACGAGCAGTACTTC
TRBJ2-7	.	.	TRBV5-1	14	CASSLAMGNYEQYF	TGCGCCAGCAGCTTGGCCATGGGGAACTACGAGCAGTACTTC
TRBJ2-7	.	TRBD1	TRBV29-1	14	CSVDSPTGGYEQYF	TGCAGCGTTGATTCCCCGACAGGGGGGTACGAGCAGTACTTC
TRBJ1-6	.	TRBD1	TRBV18	16	CASSLGQGSYNSPLHF	TGTGCCAGCTCACTCGGACAGGGTTCCTATAATTCACCCCTCCACTTT
TRBJ1-4	.	.	TRBV28	12	CAAGRLNEKLFF	TGTGCCGCCGGGCGGCTTAATGAAAAACTGTTTTTT
TRBJ2-5	.	TRBD2	TRBV7-2	15	CASSLGGGAGETQYF	TGTGCCAGCAGCTTAGGCGGGGGGGCTGGAGAGACCCAGTACTTC
TRBJ2-3	.	.	TRBV29-1	13	CSVENSFGDTQYF	TGCAGCGTTGAAAACAGTTTCGGGGATACGCAGTATTTT
TRBJ2-7	.	.	TRBV7-8	15	CASSPTGGAIYEQYF	TGTGCCAGCAGCCCCACAGGGGGGGCTATCTACGAGCAGTACTTC
TRBJ1-1	.	.	TRBV9	16	CASSVAQGVTNTEAFF	TGTGCCAGCAGCGTAGCCCAGGGAGTGACGAACACTGAAGCTTTCTTT
TRBJ2-3	.	TRBD2	TRBV4-3	17	CASSQQTGGGSTDTQYF	TGCGCCAGCAGCCAACAGACCGGCGGGGGTAGCACAGATACGCAGTATTTT
TRBJ1-1	.	TRBD1	TRBV7-9	17	CASRHLLRQGADTEAFF	TGTGCCAGCAGACATTTATTGCGACAGGGGGCAGACACTGAAGCTTTCTTT
TRBJ1-5	.	TRBD1	TRBV7-8	16	CASSGADRGLNQPQHF	TGTGCCAGCAGCGGGGCCGACAGGGGCCTTAATCAGCCCCAGCATTTT
TRBJ2-2	.	.	TRBV7-3	13	CASSLVIAGELFF	TGTGCCAGCAGCTTAGTGATAGCCGGGGAGCTGTTTTTT
TRBJ2-7	.	.	TRBV18	16	CASSPRMAGSSYEQYF	TGTGCCAGCTCACCACGAATGGCAGGGTCCTCCTACGAGCAGTACTTC
TRBJ1-2	.	TRBD1	TRBV28	15	CASRPPDRAPYGYTF	TGTGCCAGCAGGCCGCCCGACAGGGCCCCCTATGGCTACACCTTC
TRBJ1-2	.	.	TRBV3-1/TRBV3-2	15	CASSQVGELNYGYTF	TGTGCCAGCAGCCAAGTTGGAGAGCTCAACTATGGCTACACCTTC
TRBJ1-1	.	.	TRBV19	16	CASILDSGTMNTEAFF	TGTGCCAGTATCTTGGATTCAGGGACAATGAACACTGAAGCTTTCTTT
TRBJ1-5	.	.	TRBV28	13	CASSLGTNQPQHF	TGTGCCAGCAGTTTAGGGACCAATCAGCCCCAGCATTTT
TRBJ1-6	few	.	TRBV3-1/TRBV3-2	12	CASSQGASPLHF	TGTGCCAGCAGCCAAGGGGCTTCACCCCTCCACTTT
TRBJ1-2	.	TRBD1	TRBV5-4	14	CASRRDRGIDGYTF	TGTGCCAGCAGGAGAGACAGGGGGATCGATGGCTACACCTTC
TRBJ1-1	.	.	TRBV4-3	16	CASSHQIIGGPTEAFF	TGCGCCAGCAGCCATCAGATAATCGGGGGCCCCACTGAAGCTTTCTTT
TRBJ1-6	.	.	TRBV6-2/TRBV6-3	17	CASSYSGQSSYNSPLHF	TGTGCCAGCAGTTACTCCGGGCAGAGCTCCTATAATTCACCCCTCCACTTT
TRBJ2-2	few	.	TRBV21-1	19	CASSPERGGPNANTGELFF	TGTGCCAGCAGCCCCGAGCGGGGGGGCCCCAACGCGAACACCGGGGAGCTGTTTTTT
TRBJ1-1	few	.	TRBV19	14	CASSTRQEFTEAFF	TGTGCCAGTAGTACCCGACAGGAATTCACTGAAGCTTTCTTT
TRBJ2-7	.	TRBD1	TRBV6-5	14	CASSSMTGTYEQYF	TGTGCCAGCAGTTCCATGACAGGGACCTACGAGCAGTACTTC
TRBJ2-5	.	TRBD2	TRBV30	15	CASPGTSGSQETQYF	TGTGCCTCTCCCGGGACTAGCGGGAGCCAAGAGACCCAGTACTTC
TRBJ1-4	.	.	TRBV7-9	14	CASSSRGGEEKLFF	TGTGCCAGCAGCTCTAGGGGCGGGGAGGAAAAACTGTTTTTT
TRBJ2-2	.	.	TRBV6-2/TRBV6-3	13	CASSLLNTGELFF	TGTGCCAGCAGTTTGTTGAACACCGGGGAGCTGTTTTTT
TRBJ2-7	.	TRBD1	TRBV18	15	CASSPLRIQGNEQYF	TGTGCCAGCTCACCGCTGAGGATACAGGGGAACGAGCAGTACTTC
TRBJ1-3	.	TRBD1	TRBV7-6	19	CASRRYTGEAGLSGNTIYF	TGTGCCAGCAGGCGTTATACAGGGGAGGCTGGTCTCTCTGGAAACACCATATATTTT
TRBJ2-3	.	.	TRBV7-8	17	CASSWAGGGHTTDTQYF	TGTGCCAGCAGCTGGGCGGGCGGGGGCCATACCACAGATACGCAGTATTTT
TRBJ2-1	once	TRBD2	TRBV7-3	15	CASSQLAGGLNEQFF	TGTGCCAGCAGCCAACTAGCGGGGGGGCTTAATGAGCAGTTCTTC